The source of this T cell receptor beta chain is a study of human T cells and chemical hapten exposure (dated by TCRdb to the early 2020s). Turning to the overall study: For sensitization, 2% DPC in acetone was applied to an approximately 2 cm by approximately 2 cm area of upper inner arm skin. Patients additionally received weekly therapeutic DPC doses to the scalp throughout the roughly 25-week study period. Patch tests used Finn chambers with 0.01% DPC on the upper back, scored after 6 days by International Contact Dermatitis Research Group standards. Most of the patients in the cohort were female, and the cohort covered alopecia areata with under or over 50% scalp involvement, alopecia totalis and alopecia universalis. Libraries were pooled for sequencing, and variation in per-sample TCR yields was attributed mainly to small differences in library volumes within the pool. Peripheral blood TCR repertoire changes were tracked in vivo in alopecia patients during primary and secondary sensitization to the hapten diphenylcyclopropenone (DPC). Patient blood was sampled pre-sensitization (week 0) and at 2, 6 and about 24 weeks after DPC sensitization. For TCR sequencing, blood came from twenty-nine alopecia patients at anywhere from one to four time points (pre-sensitization, 2, 6 and 24 weeks). The paper's findings and limits, for the study overall: Alopecia, a presumed autoimmune disease, was present in all patients, so the immune response of the patients might differ from that of healthy individuals. Expanded TCRs formed significantly more large CDR3 similarity clusters than pre-sensitization or healthy control sets, consistent with antigen-driven responses. DPC sensitization did not change how many TCRs were above 1 in 1000 frequency, and no evidence was found of alterations in global repertoire structure. The number of PT1 expanded TCRs positively correlated with patch test score, significant at thresholds 8, 16 and 32 but not 4. Repeated subsampling changed both the strength of the expansion versus patch-test correlation and the threshold at which that correlation became significant.

This clonotype came up many times. Its antigen is currently not known. No much larger clone is present one base from it, and per-base qualities are unavailable. The time point label on this specimen signifies: patch test 2, 6 weeks after DPC sensitization. The treatment or condition tag for this specimen amounts to: therapeutic diphenylcyclopropenone sensitization with weekly scalp DPC. At each patch-test visit, blood was drawn before the patch test was applied. Eligible patients were aged 18 to 70, diagnosed with alopecia, deemed suitable for DPC therapy, and excluded if pregnant. Total RNA was extracted from unfractionated whole blood collected in Tempus Blood RNA tubes. V and J lose 4 bases and 3 bases, and a span of 16 bases separates them. In the germline V gene, CDR1 corresponds to SGHRS and CDR2 to YFSETQ. The cysteine opens and the phenylalanine closes a CDR3 of 15 amino acids. This entry keeps only the CDR3 DNA: 45 bases, framed from base 1.

Libraries were prepared through RACE. The sample was run on a NextSeq 500. Library preparation attached unique molecular identifiers to individual cDNA molecules for quantitative, reproducible TCR counting. From each blood RNA sample, both TCR alpha and TCR beta chains were sequenced. Per the authors' processing: A median of about 89,000 TCRs per sample was observed, with a range of about 23,224 to 690,600. V, J and CDR3 annotation of the TCR reads was performed with the Decombinator software suite. Every sample was subsampled to the same number of TCRs (28,000) for the PS versus PT1 abundance plots. TCRs were defined as expanded if absent before sensitization and observed at least eight times at the 2-week time point. TCRdb passed the public sequencing reads through fastp at Q25 and MiXCR, retaining productive beta sequences. Duplicate CDR3 protein sequences are folded into a single record with the most common DNA and genes. The V and J calls shown here were made by TCRdb, not taken from the authors' results. The sample data list approximately 84,000 distinct CDR3 sequences, and 11% of these were observed just once. The leading ten clones occupy roughly 1.5% of the sample.

The sequencing here drew on whole blood, taken in connection with sensitization to the hapten diphenylcyclopropenone (DPC). The V and J genes are TRBV5-1 and TRBJ1-1; 5 matching bases give a weak D call of TRBD1. The TCR originated in a man between 18 and 29 years old with alopecia areata. Some clones in this sample may be carry-over from other donors' samples. The DNA sequence is TGCGCCAGCAGCCAGCTGGGGGGAGGCGACACTGAAGCTTTCTTT. This sequence encodes CASSQLGGGDTEAFF.